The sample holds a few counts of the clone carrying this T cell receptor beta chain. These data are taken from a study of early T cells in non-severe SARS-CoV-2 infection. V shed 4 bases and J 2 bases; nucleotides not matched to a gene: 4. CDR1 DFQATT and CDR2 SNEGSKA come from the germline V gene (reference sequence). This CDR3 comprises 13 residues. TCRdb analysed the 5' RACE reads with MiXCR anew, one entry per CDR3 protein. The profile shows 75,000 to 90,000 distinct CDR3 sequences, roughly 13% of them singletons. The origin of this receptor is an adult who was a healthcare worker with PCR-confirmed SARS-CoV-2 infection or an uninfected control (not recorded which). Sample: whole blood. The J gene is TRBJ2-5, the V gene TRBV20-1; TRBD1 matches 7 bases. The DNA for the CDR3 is TGCAGTGCTAAACGGGACAGACAAGAGACCCAGTACTTC. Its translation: CSAKRDRQETQYF.